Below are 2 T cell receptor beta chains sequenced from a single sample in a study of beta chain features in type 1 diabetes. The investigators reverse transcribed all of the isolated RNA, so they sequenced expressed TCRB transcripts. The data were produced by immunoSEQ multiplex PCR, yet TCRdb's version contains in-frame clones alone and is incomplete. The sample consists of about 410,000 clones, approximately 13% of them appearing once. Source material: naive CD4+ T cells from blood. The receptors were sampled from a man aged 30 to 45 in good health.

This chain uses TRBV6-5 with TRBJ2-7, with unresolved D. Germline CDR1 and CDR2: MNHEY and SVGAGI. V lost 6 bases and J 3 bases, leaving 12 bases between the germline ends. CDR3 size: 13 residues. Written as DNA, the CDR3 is TGTGCCAGCAGCCGGCAGCAATACTACGAGCAGTACTTC. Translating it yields CASSRQQYYEQYF.

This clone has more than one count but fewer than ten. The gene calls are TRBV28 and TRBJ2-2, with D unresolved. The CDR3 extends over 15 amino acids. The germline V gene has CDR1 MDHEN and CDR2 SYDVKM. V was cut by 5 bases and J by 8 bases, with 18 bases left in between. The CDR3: CASSRASSLSGELFF. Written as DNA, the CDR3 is TGTGCCAGCAGTCGAGCCTCCTCTTTGAGTGGGGAGCTGTTTTTT.